The 27 T cell receptor beta chains below were found in one sample sequenced in a study of OX40 agonist ivuxolimab in advanced cancers. Sequenced by immunoSEQ multiplex PCR; TCRdb stores in-frame clones only, minus some. The sample shows about 65,000 clones, about 90% of them seen only once. The input for sequencing was CD4+ or CD8+ T cells sorted from blood, taken in a trial of the OX40 agonist ivuxolimab. The receptors shown here come from an adult with an advanced solid tumor such as melanoma, head and neck, liver or kidney cancer.

This chain connects TRBV19 to TRBJ2-6, with D unclear. CDR3 size: 16 residues. With 3 bases removed from V and 0 bases from J, the gap between germline ends came to 9 bases. Germline V CDR1 and CDR2: LNHDA, SQIVND (reference sequence). The CDR3 reads CASSISGHSGANVLTF. DNA of the CDR3: TGTGCCAGTAGTATCTCGGGCCACTCTGGGGCCAACGTCCTGACTTTC.

V gene TRBV7-9 combines with J gene TRBJ2-3; 10 bases are a match to TRBD2. V shed 4 bases, J shed 4 bases, and the junction held 8 bases outside the gene matches. In germline, CDR1 is SEHNR, CDR2 FQNEAQ (reference sequence). The CDR3 covers 16 residues. CDR3 in amino acids: CASSYRLAGGSDTQYF. The CDR3 DNA is TGTGCCAGCAGCTACCGACTAGCGGGCGGATCAGATACGCAGTATTTT.

The chain recombines TRBV30 with TRBJ2-1, with D possibly being TRBD1 (6 bases). V was cut by 0 bases and J by 3 bases, with 15 bases left in between. Germline V gene sequence: CDR1 GTSNPN, CDR2 SVGIG (reference sequence). The CDR3 has 16 amino acids. Here the CDR3 reads CAWSVFLGALYNEQFF. In DNA form, the CDR3 reads TGTGCCTGGAGTGTATTTTTGGGGGCTCTCTACAATGAGCAGTTCTTC.

By share, this clone counts as medium-sized (0.01 to 0.1%). The J gene is TRBJ1-5, the V gene TRBV15; unclear D gene. CDR1 and CDR2 (germline): LNHNV, YYDKDF (reference sequence). This CDR3 comprises 16 residues. Trimming removed 0 bases from V and 2 bases from J, with 11 bases in between. This chain's CDR3 is CATSRDTGIGNQPQHF. CDR3 coding DNA: TGTGCCACCAGCAGAGATACGGGCATAGGCAATCAGCCCCAGCATTTT. Full variable domain (missing parts from reference TRBV15 and TRBJ1-5): DAMVIQNPRYQVTQFGKPVTLSCSQTLNHNVMYWYQQKSSQAPKLLFHYYDKDFNNEADTPDNFQSRRPNTSFCFLDIRSPGLGDTAMYLCATSRDTGIGNQPQHFGDGTRLSIL.

The V call is TRBV11-2, the J call TRBJ2-7; D remains ambiguous. Germline CDR1 SGHAT, CDR2 FQNNGV. V was clipped by 6 bases and J by 4 bases, with 10 bases between them. The CDR3 runs to 12 residues. The CDR3 here is CASSPEIYEQYF. CDR3 nucleotides: TGTGCCAGCAGTCCAGAGATTTACGAGCAGTACTTC.

The chain is built from TRBV2 and TRBJ2-7, with 8 nucleotides matching TRBD2. The CDR3 covers 14 residues. The germline V gene encodes CDR1 SNHLY and CDR2 FYNNEI. Trimming cost V 2 bases and J 3 bases; bases outside gene matches: 3. The CDR3: CASSELAGDYEQYF. The CDR3 bases are TGTGCCAGCAGTGAACTAGCGGGTGACTACGAGCAGTACTTC. The full variable domain, its missing parts supplied by reference TRBV2 and TRBJ2-7, is EPEVTQTPSHQVTQMGQEVILRCVPISNHLYFYWYRQILGQKVEFLVSFYNNEISEKSEIFDDQFSVERPDGSNFTLKIRSTKLEDSAMYFCASSELAGDYEQYFGPGTRLTVT.

This chain joins TRBV30 and TRBJ1-1; 7 nucleotides line up with TRBD1. The CDR3 has 12 amino acids. Germline V gives CDR1 GTSNPN, CDR2 SVGIG (reference sequence). Unmatched junction bases numbered 4, after V lost 1 base and J lost 8 bases. As DNA, the CDR3 is TGTGCCTGGAGTGGACAGGGAAGAGAAGCTTTCTTT. Its protein is CAWSGQGREAFF.

The gene calls are TRBV4-1 and TRBJ2-3, with TRBD2 identical over 9 bases. V shed 0 bases, J shed 6 bases, and the junction held 10 bases outside the gene matches. Germline assignment: CDR1 MGHRA and CDR2 YSYEKL. The CDR3 consists of 17 residues. As DNA, the CDR3 is TGCGCCAGCAGCCAAGACGGAGGCGGGGGGGCCATTGATACGCAGTATTTT. As protein: CASSQDGGGGAIDTQYF.

The chain combines TRBV30 with TRBJ2-7; TRBD2 matches 12 bases. The CDR3 sequence is 15 residues long. The germline gives CDR1 GTSNPN, CDR2 SVGIG (reference sequence). After removal of 0 bases from V and 5 bases from J, the junction contained 5 bases not matched to a gene. The CDR3 DNA sequence: TGTGCCTGGAGTGTAGGGACTAGCGGGTCGGACGAGCAGTACTTC. Translated, it gives CAWSVGTSGSDEQYF.

The genes are TRBV5-5 and TRBJ1-5; a weak D match, TRBD1 (5 bases). V gave up 1 base and J gave up 5 bases, with 16 bases separating them. This CDR3 is 16 amino acids long. The V gene's germline CDR1 is SGHKS and CDR2 YYEKEE (reference sequence). CDR3 residues: CASSLTPGTLDQPQHF. CDR3 DNA: TGTGCCAGCAGCTTGACCCCCGGGACTTTAGATCAGCCCCAGCATTTT.

The chain has TRBV5-5 and TRBJ2-3; D is unclear. Trimming shortened V by 0 bases and J by 4 bases, and 12 bases separated the two germline ends. Germline assignment: CDR1 SGHKS and CDR2 YYEKEE (reference sequence). CDR3 length equals 15 residues. CDR3 nucleotides: TGTGCCAGCAGCTTGGGGGTGGGTTCTCCAGATACGCAGTATTTT. Translated: CASSLGVGSPDTQYF.

The chain joins TRBV29-1 to TRBJ2-1, with 8 bases that match TRBD2. Losses at the gene ends were 7 bases for V and 7 bases for J; bases not matched to a gene: 9. The CDR3 totals 13 residues. CDR1 and CDR2 (germline): SQVTM, ANQGSEA. CDR3 region: CSAGTSLRNEQFF. Here the CDR3 DNA reads TGCAGCGCGGGGACTAGTTTGAGAAATGAGCAGTTCTTC.

The chain joins TRBV19 to TRBJ1-2; D possibly corresponds to TRBD1 (5 bases). Trimming pared 6 bases from V and 9 bases from J, leaving 14 bases between. The V gene's germline CDR1 is LNHDA and CDR2 SQIVND (reference sequence). The CDR3 has 12 amino acids. The chain's CDR3 is CASRADRGSYTF. For the CDR3, the DNA is TGTGCCAGTAGGGCGGATCGGGGGAGCTACACCTTC.

The chain combines TRBV19 with TRBJ1-5; D not resolved. V was clipped by 7 bases and J by 2 bases, with 18 bases between them. Looked up from germline, CDR1 is LNHDA and CDR2 is SQIVND (reference sequence). CDR3 length: 16 amino acids. This chain's CDR3 is CASTYSSGIGNQPQHF. The CDR3, as DNA: TGTGCCAGTACCTATAGCTCGGGTATCGGCAATCAGCCCCAGCATTTT.

This chain uses TRBV20-1 with TRBJ2-1, with unresolved D. The germline V gene has CDR1 DFQATT and CDR2 SNEGSKA (reference sequence). Trimming shortened V by 1 base and J by 12 bases, and 4 bases separated the two germline ends. This CDR3 has 9 amino acids. The CDR3 DNA reads TGCAGTGCTAGAGGACCGCAGTTCTTC. Translating it yields CSARGPQFF.

The chain recombines TRBV10-3 with TRBJ2-7; D is unclear. The germline V and J ends were trimmed by 8 bases and 1 base, with 9 bases remaining between them. The CDR3 runs 12 residues. Germline CDR1 ENHRY, CDR2 SYGVKD. CDR3: CAIAELSYEQYF. The CDR3 nucleotides are TGTGCCATCGCGGAGTTATCCTACGAGCAGTACTTC.

The chain couples TRBV7-2 to TRBJ2-1; D perhaps matches TRBD2 (5 bases). The CDR3 has 14 residues. Germline V gene data show CDR1 as SGHTA and CDR2 as FQGNSA. V was clipped by 5 bases and J by 7 bases, with 15 bases between them. The CDR3 is CASSPRAPRNEQFF. CDR3 in DNA: TGTGCCAGCAGCCCGCGGGCGCCCAGGAATGAGCAGTTCTTC. Drawing the rest from reference TRBV7-2 and TRBJ2-1, the complete variable domain is GAGVSQSPSNKVTEKGKDVELRCDPISGHTALYWYRQSLGQGLEFLIYFQGNSAPDKSGLPSDRFSAERTGGSVSTLTIQRTQQEDSAVYLCASSPRAPRNEQFFGPGTRLTVL.

The chain combines TRBV7-2 with TRBJ2-7, with TRBD2 matching over 10 bases. This CDR3 spans 15 amino acids. V dropped 5 bases and J dropped 3; count of bases not matched to a gene: 7. The germline V gene has CDR1 SGHTA and CDR2 FQGNSA. CDR3 DNA sequence: TGTGCCAGCAGCGTCACTAGCGGGGCCGACTACGAGCAGTACTTC. Translating it yields CASSVTSGADYEQYF.

The V call is TRBV6-1, the J call TRBJ1-2; D gene ambiguous. CDR3 length: 14 residues. From germline, CDR1 is MNHNS and CDR2 SASEGT. The V end was cut by 1 base, the J end by 3 bases, with 9 bases between. CDR3 amino acids: CASSEEVGHYGYTF. The CDR3 region has the DNA TGTGCCAGCAGTGAAGAGGTCGGACACTATGGCTACACCTTC.

This chain joins TRBV11-2 and TRBJ2-2; D is uncertain. Germline V gene data show CDR1 as SGHAT and CDR2 as FQNNGV. CDR3 size: 14 residues. Between the trimmed V and J ends, which lost 3 bases and 8 bases, there was a span of 13 bases. This CDR3 is CASSFQPNPGELFF. CDR3 nucleotide sequence: TGTGCCAGCAGCTTTCAGCCCAACCCGGGGGAGCTGTTTTTT. The full variable domain, its missing parts supplied by reference TRBV11-2 and TRBJ2-2, is EAGVAQSPRYKIIEKRQSVAFWCNPISGHATLYWYQQILGQGPKLLIQFQNNGVVDDSQLPKDRFSAERLKGVDSTLKIQPAKLEDSAVYLCASSFQPNPGELFFGEGSRLTVL.

The chain joins TRBV2 to TRBJ2-5, with TRBD2 as a possible D gene (6 bases). Germline V gene data show CDR1 as SNHLY and CDR2 as FYNNEI. CDR3 size: 15 residues. Trimming took 6 bases from V and 2 from J, leaving 16 bases between them. The CDR3 region is CASRSWGDNQETQYF. The CDR3 region has the DNA TGTGCCAGCAGGAGCTGGGGGGATAATCAAGAGACCCAGTACTTC.

Comments on this clone: This specimen includes other DNA sequences encoding the same CDR3. The rearrangement uses TRBV11-2 and TRBJ2-2, with 8 bases that match TRBD2. From germline, CDR1 is SGHAT and CDR2 FQNNGV. This CDR3 contains 14 residues. J was trimmed by 5 bases and V by 1 base; bases with no gene match: 0. The CDR3 sequence is CASSLASGTGELFF. Written as DNA, the CDR3 is TGTGCCAGCAGCTTAGCTAGCGGGACCGGGGAGCTGTTTTTT.

The V call is TRBV19, the J call TRBJ2-2; 9 bases align to TRBD2. The germline CDR1 and CDR2 sequences are LNHDA and SQIVND (reference sequence). This CDR3 is built from 17 residues. V lost 6 bases and J lost 6; bases outside the gene matches: 14. CDR3 region: CASSSHPRAGGAGELFF. CDR3 bases: TGTGCCAGTAGCTCGCACCCCAGGGCGGGAGGGGCCGGGGAGCTGTTTTTT.

The J gene is TRBJ2-3, the V gene TRBV6-1, with D perhaps TRBD2 (5 bases). Germline CDR1 is MNHNS and CDR2 is SASEGT. Trimming shortened V by 7 bases and J by 3 bases, and 17 bases separated the two germline ends. The CDR3 contains 15 residues. The CDR3 loop reads CASNIVGAATDTQYF. In DNA, the CDR3 is TGTGCCAGCAATATCGTTGGAGCGGCAACAGATACGCAGTATTTT.

The V call is TRBV7-2, the J call TRBJ2-7; the match to TRBD1 covers 7 bases. Germline values: CDR1 SGHTA, CDR2 FQGNSA. J gave up 2 bases and V 6 bases, and 4 bases lay outside the gene matches. The CDR3 runs to 13 residues. CDR3 region: CASRPGQTYEQYF. CDR3 coding DNA: TGTGCCAGCAGACCGGGACAGACCTACGAGCAGTACTTC.

V is TRBV2 and J is TRBJ1-5; perhaps TRBD1 as D (5 bases). Germline CDR1 is SNHLY and CDR2 is FYNNEI. The CDR3 sequence is 14 residues long. The germline V and J ends were trimmed by 3 bases and 6 bases, with 12 bases remaining between them. CDR3 nucleotides: TGTGCCAGCAGTGATGAGGGGCCGGGTCAGCCCCAGCATTTT. Translated, it gives CASSDEGPGQPQHF.

The rearrangement uses TRBV9 and TRBJ2-3, with 11 bases matching TRBD2. Trimming cost V 0 bases and J 3 bases; bases outside gene matches: 3. Germline V gene lookup returns CDR1 SGDLS and CDR2 YYNGEE. The CDR3 length is 16 residues. The CDR3 is CASSVGTSGLTDTQYF. CDR3 in DNA: TGTGCCAGCAGCGTAGGGACTAGCGGGCTGACAGATACGCAGTATTTT.